This is a list of T cell receptor beta chains from one sample in a study of vaccination effects on CD4 cells after COVID-19. No antigen has been identified for these receptors. Assay used: immunoSEQ multiplex PCR; TCRdb lists only in-frame clones, some missing. The sample holds tens of thousands of clones; 75% to 90% are singletons and the top ten take 2.4%. The sequenced sample was CD4+ T cells from PBMCs cultured with HCoV-229E spike peptides, obtained before COVID-19 vaccination. All receptors derive from a human donor who received a COVID-19 vaccine. The CDR3 runs from the conserved cysteine through the conserved F or W. D genes are given only for firm matches. Size tells how often a clone was seen (once, few, many) or the class of an expanded clone, and some rows leave it out.

>TRBV7-6|.|TRBJ2-5|.
CASSPLAPETQYF
TGTGCCAGCAGCCCGCTAGCACCAGAGACCCAGTACTTC
>TRBV7-3|.|TRBJ2-2|TRBD2
CASSSRGLAGGTGELFF
TGTGCCAGCAGCAGCCGGGGACTAGCGGGGGGCACCGGGGAGCTGTTTTTT
>TRBV28|.|TRBJ1-6|.
CATAPQGTSNSPLHF
TGTGCCACCGCCCCCCAGGGAACAAGTAATTCACCCCTCCACTTT
>TRBV5-4|.|TRBJ2-2|TRBD2
CASTGLAGGTGELFF
TGTGCCAGCACTGGCCTAGCGGGGGGCACCGGGGAGCTGTTTTTT
>TRBV5-1|few|TRBJ1-6|TRBD1
CASSLASGGAVVSPLHF
TGCGCCAGCAGCTTGGCGTCAGGGGGCGCAGTAGTTTCACCCCTCCACTTT
>TRBV9|.|TRBJ1-6|TRBD1
CASTPDRDNSPLHF
TGTGCCAGCACCCCGGACAGGGATAATTCACCCCTCCACTTT
>TRBV15|.|TRBJ1-2|TRBD1
CATSRGTGGNYGYTF
TGTGCCACCAGCAGGGGGACAGGTGGTAACTATGGCTACACCTTC
>TRBV7-2|.|TRBJ1-2|.
CASSLARGEYGYTF
TGTGCCAGCAGCTTAGCTCGGGGGGAATATGGCTACACCTTC
>TRBV6-2/TRBV6-3|.|TRBJ1-2|TRBD1
CASSPGQGFGTF
TGTGCCAGCAGTCCGGGACAGGGTTTTGGTACCTTC
>TRBV28|.|TRBJ1-1|TRBD1
CASSYYQTGGAFF
TGTGCCAGCAGTTATTATCAAACAGGGGGAGCTTTCTTT
>TRBV12-3/TRBV12-4|.|TRBJ1-2|.
CASRKQGRAGYTF
TGTGCCAGCAGAAAACAGGGCCGAGCCGGCTACACCTTC
>TRBV9|.|TRBJ2-2|.
CASSVDSVTGELFF
TGTGCCAGCAGCGTAGACAGCGTTACCGGGGAGCTGTTTTTT
>TRBV12-3/TRBV12-4|.|TRBJ2-2|.
CASSFRETGELFF
TGTGCCAGCAGTTTTCGAGAAACCGGGGAGCTGTTTTTT
>TRBV9|.|TRBJ2-2|TRBD2
CASSRESGVGGELFF
TGTGCCAGCAGCCGTGAAAGCGGGGTAGGTGGGGAGCTGTTTTTT
>TRBV11-3|.|TRBJ2-3|.
CASSLDGRDSTDTQYF
TGTGCCAGCAGCTTAGACGGAAGGGATAGCACAGATACGCAGTATTTT